This T cell receptor beta chain was captured by sequencing in a study of blood T cell repertoires in COVID-19. Libraries were prepared by immunoSEQ multiplex PCR; TCRdb keeps only in-frame clonotypes and omits some of them. The sample includes around 270,000 clones, around 86% of them seen just once. The CDR3 spans 12 residues. Trimming took 8 bases from V and 1 from J, leaving 5 bases between them. The germline CDR1 and CDR2 sequences are SNHLY and FYNNEI. The sample taken for sequencing was peripheral blood. J is TRBJ2-2 and V is TRBV2; D uncertain. The receptor comes from a man between 35 and 55 years old who had recovered from COVID-19. The CDR3 DNA sequence: TGTGCCAGCCTTAGGAACACCGGGGAGCTGTTTTTT. Its translation: CASLRNTGELFF.